The 15 T cell receptor beta chains below come from one sample, sequenced in a study of T cell repertoires in cytomegalovirus infection. TCRdb processed the reads anew with MiXCR; each CDR3 protein has one entry. The sample lists around 630,000 distinct CDR3 sequences; about 24% were seen once. The sample taken for sequencing was CD8+ T cells from PBMCs. All receptors derive from a human donor in good health (CMV status not recorded). Some clones in this sample may be carry-over from other donors' samples.

This clonotype was counted between two and nine times. CDR3 sequence reads: CASSFAGGLLETQYF. DNA of the CDR3: TGTGCCAGCAGCTTTGCGGGGGGGCTCTTGGAGACCCAGTACTTC. The chain employs TRBV7-8 and TRBJ2-5; 9 bases agree with TRBD2. Germline trimming cut 3 bases from V and 5 bases from J; bases unmatched to any gene: 7. The CDR3 spans 15 residues. Per the germline V gene, CDR1 is SGHVS and CDR2 is FQNEAQ.

The chain links TRBV20-1 to TRBJ1-5; no clear D gene. The germline gives CDR1 DFQATT, CDR2 SNEGSKA (reference sequence). The CDR3 consists of 14 residues. V was pared by 6 bases and J by 1 base, with 13 bases between. The CDR3 sequence is CSAKKGLSNQPQHF. In nucleotides, the CDR3 is TGCAGTGCGAAGAAGGGCTTAAGCAATCAGCCCCAGCATTTT.

This clonotype occurred a few times. The chain links TRBV6-5 to TRBJ2-3; tentative D call: TRBD1 (6 bases). This CDR3 spans 15 amino acids. V was cut by 6 bases and J by 0 bases, with 13 bases left in between. The germline V gene encodes CDR1 MNHEY and CDR2 SVGAGI. In DNA form, the CDR3 reads TGTGCCAGCAGACGAGGGGGAGTTAGCACAGATACGCAGTATTTT. It is translated as CASRRGGVSTDTQYF.

At least ten counts were recorded for this clonotype. J is TRBJ2-2 and V is TRBV7-8, with D perhaps being TRBD1 or TRBD2 (5 bases each). Trimming left V 5 bases short and J 1 base short, with 14 bases between. This CDR3 contains 16 residues. In germline, CDR1 is SGHVS, CDR2 FQNEAQ. The CDR3 is CASSPDGAGNTGELFF. The CDR3 DNA reads TGTGCCAGCAGCCCCGATGGGGCGGGGAACACCGGGGAGCTGTTTTTT. Drawing the rest from reference TRBV7-8 and TRBJ2-2, the complete variable domain is GAGVSQSPRYKVAKRGQDVALRCDPISGHVSLFWYQQALGQGPEFLTYFQNEAQLDKSGLPSDRFFAERPEGSVSTLKIQRTQQEDSAVYLCASSPDGAGNTGELFFGEGSRLTVL.

This clonotype was counted at least ten times. The chain employs TRBV6-1 and TRBJ2-2; 14 nucleotides align to TRBD2. The CDR3 loop spans 20 amino acids. Looked up from germline, CDR1 is MNHNS and CDR2 is SASEGT. With V trimmed by 6 bases and J by 6 bases, 18 bases remained unmatched. Written as DNA, the CDR3 is TGTGCCAGCAGCCCGTCCGGGACTAGCGGGGGTGCCCCCCAGGCCGGGGAGCTGTTTTTT. Protein sequence: CASSPSGTSGGAPQAGELFF.

This clonotype was detected a few times. CDR3 amino acids: CASSLTGAGEQYV. For the CDR3, the DNA is TGTGCCAGCAGTTTGACAGGGGCTGGCGAGCAGTACGTC. This sequence joins TRBV6-2 or TRBV6-3 and TRBJ2-7; 8 nucleotides agree with TRBD1. Per the germline V gene, CDR1 is MNHEY and CDR2 is SVGEGT. V shed 4 bases and J 6 bases; nucleotides not matched to a gene: 5. The CDR3 has 13 residues.

Comment on this clonotype: A read error is possible here, since a much larger clone lies one base away. The rearrangement uses TRBV7-9 and TRBJ1-6; D is perhaps TRBD1 (5 bases). V was pared by 1 base and J by 12 bases, with 19 bases between. Germline loops: CDR1 SEHNR, CDR2 FQNEAQ (reference sequence). The CDR3 contains 16 residues. The CDR3 loop reads CASSLVLTGPSQPLHF. Written as DNA, the CDR3 is TGTGCCAGCAGCTTAGTGTTAACAGGACCGAGTCAACCCCTCCACTTT.

This clonotype has a count of ten or more. The V and J genes are TRBV7-6 and TRBJ2-7, with 7 nucleotides matching TRBD2. The trim removed 4 bases at V and 3 bases at J, leaving 6 bases unmatched. This CDR3 region has 14 residues. Germline lookup yields CDR1 SGHVS and CDR2 FNYEAQ. CDR3 sequence reads: CASSWGGDFYEQYV. In nucleotides, the CDR3 is TGTGCCAGCAGCTGGGGGGGGGATTTCTACGAGCAGTACGTC.

The CDR3 sequence: CASSLSAGDLTDTQYF. Here the CDR3 DNA reads TGTGCCAGCAGTTTATCCGCGGGAGACCTCACAGATACGCAGTATTTT. J is TRBJ2-3 and V is TRBV27, with 7 bases lining up with TRBD2. CDR3 length: 16 amino acids. Germline V gene sequence: CDR1 MNHEY, CDR2 SMNVEV (reference sequence). V trimming: 0 bases; J trimming: 2 bases; junction bases outside the gene matches: 5.

This sequence joins TRBV10-3 and TRBJ2-3; 13 positions match TRBD2. CDR3 size: 17 residues. Germline trimming cut 6 bases from V and 2 bases from J; bases unmatched to any gene: 8. Per germline, CDR1 ENHRY and CDR2 SYGVKD. The CDR3 loop reads CAIRIWTSGGFTDTQYF. The CDR3 DNA reads TGTGCCATCAGGATTTGGACTAGCGGGGGTTTCACAGATACGCAGTATTTT.

This clonotype has more than one count but fewer than ten. V is TRBV11-2 and J is TRBJ2-7, with 11 bases fitting TRBD2. This CDR3 spans 15 amino acids. V shed 1 base and J 6 bases; nucleotides not matched to a gene: 5. Germline V lookup: CDR1 SGHAT, CDR2 FQNNGV. CDR3 DNA: TGTGCCAGCAGCTTAGCTAGCGGGGGGCTCCCCGAGCAGTACGTC. Its translation: CASSLASGGLPEQYV.

This clonotype was seen repeatedly, ten times or more. The chain employs TRBV10-3 and TRBJ2-2; D is undetermined. This CDR3 has 11 residues. The V end lost 6 bases, the J end lost 4 bases, and 3 bases lay between the germline ends. Germline V gene lookup returns CDR1 ENHRY and CDR2 SYGVKD. CDR3: CAISLTGELFF. CDR3 nucleotides: TGTGCCATCAGCCTCACCGGGGAGCTGTTTTTT.

This clonotype occurred many times. The chain couples TRBV14 to TRBJ2-3, with 8 bases matching TRBD1. The CDR3 length is 15 residues. The ends lost 1 base at V and 3 bases at J; junction bases unmatched: 3. From germline, CDR1 is SGHDN and CDR2 FVKESK. CDR3 amino acids: CASSQVRTGTDTQYF. Here the CDR3 DNA reads TGTGCCAGCAGCCAAGTGAGGACAGGGACAGATACGCAGTATTTT.

This clonotype appeared a few times. The chain joins TRBV2 to TRBJ1-1; 8 bases fit TRBD1. CDR1 and CDR2 from the germline V gene are SNHLY and FYNNEI. The trim removed 10 bases at V and 5 bases at J, leaving 12 bases unmatched. The CDR3 length is 14 residues. The CDR3 region is CATDGTGLGTEAFF. DNA of the CDR3: TGTGCCACCGACGGGACAGGCTTGGGGACTGAAGCTTTCTTT.

At least ten counts were recorded for this clonotype. The J gene is TRBJ2-2, the V gene TRBV7-6, with D possibly matching TRBD1 (6 bases). Trimming pared 2 bases from V and 2 bases from J, leaving 12 bases between. Germline V CDR1 and CDR2: SGHVS, FNYEAQ. The CDR3 length is 16 residues. The DNA for the CDR3 is TGTGCCAGCAGCTTAACCAGGACAGTAAACACCGGGGAGCTGTTTTTT. Its translation: CASSLTRTVNTGELFF.